The 5 T cell receptor beta chains below come from one sample, sequenced in a study of blood T cell repertoires in COVID-19 (dated by TCRdb to the early 2020s). Libraries were prepared through the immunoSEQ multiplex PCR assay. TCRdb limited this immuneACCESS table to in-frame rearrangements with V and J called. A share of clones is missing; checked studies link under half to unresolved V genes, and the rest is unexplained. Here the sample has around 210,000 clones; roughly 85% occur a single time. The ten largest make up 5.1% of the sample. Material: peripheral blood. The receptors here all came from a man aged 50 to 59 with COVID-19, enrolled during active disease.

The rearrangement links TRBV18 to TRBJ2-5; 7 nucleotides line up with TRBD2. The CDR3 loop spans 13 amino acids. The ends lost 5 bases at V and 5 bases at J; junction bases unmatched: 5. CDR1 KGHSH and CDR2 LQKENI come from the germline V gene. The CDR3 protein is CASSDGLVETQYF. The CDR3 region has the DNA TGTGCCAGCTCAGACGGACTAGTGGAGACCCAGTACTTC.

V is TRBV25-1 and J is TRBJ2-6, with unresolved D. From germline, CDR1 is MGHDK and CDR2 SYGVNS. The ends were cut back, 3 bases at V and 0 bases at J, with 9 bases in the middle. The CDR3 sequence is 16 residues long. CDR3 loop: CASSDAMSSGANVLTF. As DNA, the CDR3 is TGTGCCAGCAGTGATGCGATGAGCTCTGGGGCCAACGTCCTGACTTTC.

J is TRBJ2-7 and V is TRBV27; 11 positions agree with TRBD2. Trimming at V came to 5 bases and at J to 3 bases, leaving 6 bases not matched to a gene. The CDR3 is made up of 15 amino acids. The germline CDR1 and CDR2 sequences are MNHEY and SMNVEV (reference sequence). The CDR3 protein is CASSLSGTSGYEQYF. The CDR3, as DNA: TGTGCCAGCAGTCTGTCGGGGACTAGCGGCTACGAGCAGTACTTC.

The CDR3, as DNA: TGTGCTAGTGGTTTGGTACGAGTGGGGGGATTTAGGGAAAAACTGTTTTTT. This codes for CASGLVRVGGFREKLFF. V and J are TRBV12-5 and TRBJ1-4; tentatively, D is TRBD1 (5 bases). V lost 0 bases and J lost 8, with 19 bases in between. CDR1 and CDR2 from the germline V gene are LGHNT and FRNRAP. The CDR3 is 17 residues long.

With respect to this clone: A much larger clone lies a single base off, so this may be a read error. V and J are TRBV25-1 and TRBJ1-5, with D possibly being TRBD1 (6 bases). Trimming removed 6 bases from V and 5 bases from J, with 8 bases in between. From germline, CDR1 is MGHDK and CDR2 SYGVNS. This CDR3 has 12 residues. CDR3 residues: CASRTGYQPQHF. CDR3 coding DNA: TGTGCCAGCAGAACAGGGTATCAGCCCCAGCATTTT.